The next 16 T cell receptor beta chains were all read from a single sample in a study of T cells after yellow fever vaccination. TCRdb independently ran MiXCR on the 5' RACE reads; one entry per CDR3 protein. This table holds some 260,000 distinct CDR3 sequences, about 5% found once. Sequenced material: CD4+ T cells sorted from PBMCs, taken on the day of the yellow fever booster vaccination. All receptors derive from a man between 18 and 35 years old who received the YFV17D yellow fever vaccine.

The V call is TRBV5-1, the J call TRBJ2-4; 9 bases are a match to TRBD1. Looked up from germline, CDR1 is SGHRS and CDR2 is YFSETQ. J gave up 2 bases and V 6 bases, and 6 bases lay outside the gene matches. The length of the CDR3 is 15 residues. DNA for the CDR3: TGCGCCAGCACCCAACAGGGGGCCCCCAAAAACATTCAGTACTTC. This translates into CASTQQGAPKNIQYF.

Notes on this clonotype: A clone one base away is much larger, so this may be a read error. The genes are TRBV6-6 and TRBJ2-5; D possibly uses TRBD1 or TRBD2 (6 bases each). The V gene lost 6 bases and the J gene lost 4 bases, with 18 bases spanning the gap. The CDR3 has 15 residues. Germline values: CDR1 MNHNY, CDR2 SVGAGI (reference sequence). This CDR3 reads CASRPQGGPVETQYF. The CDR3 DNA sequence: TGTGCCAGCAGACCCCAAGGGGGGCCGGTAGAGACCCAGTACTTC.

The chain has TRBV9 and TRBJ1-1; D gene unclear. Germline V lookup: CDR1 SGDLS, CDR2 YYNGEE. The CDR3 totals 15 residues. Deletions cut 0 bases from V and 1 base from J, with 10 bases between. CDR3 nucleotide sequence: TGTGCCAGCAGCGTAGAGGGTGTGGGGAACACTGAAGCTTTCTTT. This gives the protein CASSVEGVGNTEAFF.

This clonotype was detected a few times. The chain employs TRBV3-1 and TRBJ2-5; 14 nucleotides match TRBD2. V dropped 0 bases and J dropped 7; count of bases not matched to a gene: 7. The CDR3 extends over 17 amino acids. In germline, CDR1 is LGHDT, CDR2 YNNKEL (reference sequence). In DNA, the CDR3 is TGTGCCAGCAGCCAAGACCCGACTAGCGGGGGGGCCGCGACCCAGTACTTC. It translates to CASSQDPTSGGAATQYF.

The CDR3 is CASRERVAQDTQYF. CDR3 sequence (DNA): TGCGCCAGCAGGGAGAGGGTTGCACAGGATACGCAGTATTTT. This chain uses TRBV5-1 with TRBJ2-3; possible D gene TRBD2, 5 bases. CDR3 length: 14 amino acids. Germline values: CDR1 SGHRS, CDR2 YFSETQ. The V gene lost 5 bases and the J gene lost 6 bases, with 16 bases spanning the gap.

The chain is built from TRBV7-2 and TRBJ2-5; D is ambiguous. V was cut by 2 bases and J by 3 bases, with 10 bases left in between. This CDR3 spans 14 amino acids. Germline V gene sequence: CDR1 SGHTA, CDR2 FQGNSA. The CDR3 region is CASSLSWLKETQYF. CDR3 bases: TGTGCCAGCAGCTTATCTTGGTTGAAAGAGACCCAGTACTTC.

The genes are TRBV7-2 and TRBJ2-5, with no clear D. This CDR3 comprises 12 residues. The V end lost 3 bases, the J end lost 5 bases, and 7 bases lay between the germline ends. Germline lookup yields CDR1 SGHTA and CDR2 FQGNSA. This chain's CDR3 is CASSFWAETQYF. CDR3 sequence (DNA): TGTGCCAGCAGCTTTTGGGCGGAGACCCAGTACTTC.

This clonotype has more than one count but fewer than ten. The chain couples TRBV23-1 to TRBJ2-3; D may be TRBD1 or TRBD2 (5 bases each). TRBV23-1 falls under the ORF class, with uncertain function. The CDR3 sequence is 18 residues long. V was trimmed by 3 bases and J by 6 bases, leaving 25 bases between them. CDR3 protein: CASSHQINRDGGWDTQYF. CDR3 coding DNA: TGCGCCAGCAGTCACCAAATTAACCGGGACGGAGGATGGGATACGCAGTATTTT.

V is TRBV19 and J is TRBJ2-2; D may be TRBD2 (5 bases). V shed 11 bases and J shed 1 base, with 14 bases lying between them. The CDR3 length is 14 residues. Germline CDR1 is LNHDA and CDR2 is SQIVND (reference sequence). This CDR3 is CASGRRQNTGELFF. For the CDR3, the DNA is TGTGCCTCCGGAAGGAGGCAGAACACCGGGGAGCTGTTTTTT.

This clonotype was observed many times. The chain has TRBV2 and TRBJ2-1, with 12 bases fitting TRBD2. The CDR3 covers 13 residues. J lost 10 bases, V lost 7 bases, and 5 bases had no gene match. Germline lookup yields CDR1 SNHLY and CDR2 FYNNEI. The CDR3 region is CASIASGGGEQFF. The CDR3, as DNA: TGTGCCAGCATTGCTAGCGGGGGGGGCGAGCAGTTCTTC.

This clonotype was seen repeatedly, ten times or more. The rearrangement joins TRBV15 to TRBJ1-6; D uncertain. CDR1 LNHNV and CDR2 YYDKDF come from the germline V gene (reference sequence). CDR3 length: 12 residues. Trimming shortened V by 0 bases and J by 10 bases, and 4 bases separated the two germline ends. The CDR3 DNA follows: TGTGCCACCAGCAGAGATCAATCACCCCTCCACTTT. Its protein product is CATSRDQSPLHF.

CDR3 sequence: CASSYSSLGTGGEKLFF. The CDR3 DNA is TGTGCCAGCAGTTACTCTTCCCTCGGGACAGGCGGTGAAAAACTGTTTTTT. V and J are TRBV6-5 and TRBJ1-4, with TRBD1 matching over 8 bases. V trimming: 0 bases; J trimming: 7 bases; junction bases outside the gene matches: 10. The CDR3 has 17 residues. Germline CDR1 is MNHEY and CDR2 is SVGAGI.

The table lists this clonotype with a few counts. The chain has TRBV20-1 and TRBJ2-5; no reliable D call. The CDR3 loop spans 12 amino acids. Germline assignment: CDR1 DFQATT and CDR2 SNEGSKA (reference sequence). V was pared by 0 bases and J by 5 bases, with 7 bases between. The CDR3, as DNA: TGCAGTGCTAGAGACATCGCCGAGACCCAGTACTTC. It codes for CSARDIAETQYF.

This clonotype was seen at least ten times. The chain employs TRBV4-3 and TRBJ2-7, with 9 bases matching TRBD1. Unmatched junction bases numbered 5, after V lost 3 bases and J lost 2 bases. The CDR3 spans 15 residues. Per the germline V gene, CDR1 is LGHNA and CDR2 is YSLEER. DNA of the CDR3: TGCGCCAGCAGCCACGCCGGGGACAGGGCCTACGAGCAGTACTTC. Residues: CASSHAGDRAYEQYF.

In this sample, this clonotype is medium-sized (0.01 to 0.1%). V and J are TRBV4-1 and TRBJ2-3, with TRBD1 identical over 8 bases. The junction had 2 bases not matched to a gene; V was cut back by 0 bases and J by 3 bases. CDR1 MGHRA and CDR2 YSYEKL come from the germline V gene. CDR3 length: 15 residues. As DNA, the CDR3 is TGCGCCAGCAGCCAAGAGGGACAGGCTACAGATACGCAGTATTTT. Translation: CASSQEGQATDTQYF.

The rearrangement joins TRBV29-1 to TRBJ1-4; D remains ambiguous. V lost 3 bases and J 0 bases, leaving 5 bases between the germline ends. CDR1 SQVTM and CDR2 ANQGSEA come from the germline V gene. The CDR3 runs 13 residues. The CDR3 loop reads CSVERSTNEKLFF. CDR3 nucleotides: TGCAGCGTTGAGCGTTCAACTAATGAAAAACTGTTTTTT.